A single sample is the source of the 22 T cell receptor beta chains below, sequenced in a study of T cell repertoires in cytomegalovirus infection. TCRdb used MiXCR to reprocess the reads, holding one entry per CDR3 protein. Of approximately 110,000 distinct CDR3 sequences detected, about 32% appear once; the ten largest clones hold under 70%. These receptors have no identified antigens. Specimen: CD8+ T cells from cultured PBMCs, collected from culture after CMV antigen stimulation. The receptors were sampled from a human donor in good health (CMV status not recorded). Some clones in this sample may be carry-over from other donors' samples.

The CDR3 reads CASSLGTRKKLFF. The CDR3 nucleotides are TGTGCCAGCAGTTTAGGGACTCGGAAGAAACTGTTTTTT. The gene calls are TRBV12-3 or TRBV12-4 and TRBJ1-4; D not resolved. Trimming took off 1 base at V and 11 bases at J, with 11 bases between the two ends. This CDR3 comprises 13 residues.

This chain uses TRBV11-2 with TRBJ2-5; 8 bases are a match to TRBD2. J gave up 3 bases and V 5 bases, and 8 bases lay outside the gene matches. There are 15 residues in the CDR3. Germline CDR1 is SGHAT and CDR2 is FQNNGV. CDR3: CASSAETSEEETQYF. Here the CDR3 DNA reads TGTGCCAGCAGCGCAGAGACTAGCGAGGAAGAGACCCAGTACTTC.

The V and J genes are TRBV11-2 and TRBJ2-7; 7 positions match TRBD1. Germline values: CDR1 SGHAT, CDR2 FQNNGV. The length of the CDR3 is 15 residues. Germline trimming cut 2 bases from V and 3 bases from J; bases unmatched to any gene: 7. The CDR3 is CASSLQGVGIYEQYF. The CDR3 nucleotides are TGTGCCAGCAGCTTACAGGGGGTAGGGATCTACGAGCAGTACTTC.

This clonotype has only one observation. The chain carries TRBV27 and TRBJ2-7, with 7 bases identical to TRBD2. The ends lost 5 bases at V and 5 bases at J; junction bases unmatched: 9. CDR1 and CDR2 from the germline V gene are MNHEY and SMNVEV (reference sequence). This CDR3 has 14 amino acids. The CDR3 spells CASSLRGVSHEQYF. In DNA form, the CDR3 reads TGTGCCAGCAGTCTTCGGGGGGTCTCGCACGAGCAGTACTTC.

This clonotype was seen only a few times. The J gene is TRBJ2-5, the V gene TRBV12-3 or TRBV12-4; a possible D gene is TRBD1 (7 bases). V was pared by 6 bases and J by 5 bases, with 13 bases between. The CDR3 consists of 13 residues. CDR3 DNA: TGTGCCAGCAGCTTGGCAGGGGGGGAGACCCAGTACTTC. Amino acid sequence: CASSLAGGETQYF.

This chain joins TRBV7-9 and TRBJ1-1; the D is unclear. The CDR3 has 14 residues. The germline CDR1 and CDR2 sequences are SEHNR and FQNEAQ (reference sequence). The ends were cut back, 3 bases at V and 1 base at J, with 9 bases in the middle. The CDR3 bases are TGTGCCAGCAGCTTCGGTACCGCGAACACTGAAGCTTTCTTT. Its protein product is CASSFGTANTEAFF.

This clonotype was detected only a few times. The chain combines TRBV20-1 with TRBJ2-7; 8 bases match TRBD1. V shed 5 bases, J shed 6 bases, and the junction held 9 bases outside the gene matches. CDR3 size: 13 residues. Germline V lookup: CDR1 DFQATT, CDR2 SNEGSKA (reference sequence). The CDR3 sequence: CSAATQTGVEQYF. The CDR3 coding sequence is TGCAGTGCTGCCACTCAGACAGGGGTCGAGCAGTACTTC.

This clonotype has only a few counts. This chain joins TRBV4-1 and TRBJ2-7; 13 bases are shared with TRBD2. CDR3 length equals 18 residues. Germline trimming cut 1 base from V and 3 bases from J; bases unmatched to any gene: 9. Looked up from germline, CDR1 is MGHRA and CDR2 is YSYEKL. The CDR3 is CASSQGLTSGGANYEQYF. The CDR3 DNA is TGCGCCAGCAGCCAAGGCCTTACTAGCGGGGGGGCCAACTACGAGCAGTACTTC.

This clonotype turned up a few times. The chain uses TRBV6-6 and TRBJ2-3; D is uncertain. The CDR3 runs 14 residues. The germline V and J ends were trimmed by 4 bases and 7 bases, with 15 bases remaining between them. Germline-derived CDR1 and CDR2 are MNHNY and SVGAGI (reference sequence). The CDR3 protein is CASSFTFLRYTQYF. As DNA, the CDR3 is TGTGCCAGCAGTTTCACCTTCTTGAGATATACGCAGTATTTT.

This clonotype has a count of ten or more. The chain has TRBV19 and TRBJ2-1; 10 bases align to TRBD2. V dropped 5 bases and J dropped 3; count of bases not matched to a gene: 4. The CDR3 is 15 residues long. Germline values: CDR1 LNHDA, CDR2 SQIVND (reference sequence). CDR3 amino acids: CASSSGLAHYNEQFF. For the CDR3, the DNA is TGTGCCAGTAGTTCGGGACTAGCGCACTACAATGAGCAGTTCTTC.

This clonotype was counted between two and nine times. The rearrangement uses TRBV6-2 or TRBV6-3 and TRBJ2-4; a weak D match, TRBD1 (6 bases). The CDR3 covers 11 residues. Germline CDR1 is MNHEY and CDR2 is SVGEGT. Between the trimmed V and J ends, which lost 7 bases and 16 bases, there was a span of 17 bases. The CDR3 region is CASTQGQMRYF. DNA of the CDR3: TGTGCCAGCACCCAAGGACAGATGCGATACTTC.

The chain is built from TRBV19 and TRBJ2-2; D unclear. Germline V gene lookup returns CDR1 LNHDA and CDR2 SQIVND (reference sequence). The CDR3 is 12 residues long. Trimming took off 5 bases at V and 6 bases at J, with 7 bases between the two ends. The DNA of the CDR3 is TGTGCCAGTAGTGACCCTCCCGGGGAGCTGTTTTTT. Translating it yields CASSDPPGELFF.

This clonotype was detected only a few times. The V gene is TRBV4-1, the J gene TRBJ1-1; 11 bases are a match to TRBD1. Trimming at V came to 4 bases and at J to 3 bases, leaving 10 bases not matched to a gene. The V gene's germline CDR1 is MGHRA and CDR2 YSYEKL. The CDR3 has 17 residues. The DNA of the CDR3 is TGCGCCAGCAGCCTTGGACAGGGGGCTTTCCATCACACTGAAGCTTTCTTT. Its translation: CASSLGQGAFHHTEAFF.

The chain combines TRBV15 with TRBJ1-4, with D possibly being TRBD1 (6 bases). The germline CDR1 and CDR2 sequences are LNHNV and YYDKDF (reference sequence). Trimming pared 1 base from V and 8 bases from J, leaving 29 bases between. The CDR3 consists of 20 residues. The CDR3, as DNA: TGTGCCACCAGCAGAGGCTCACAACAGGGACGGACCCGGGGCGGAGAAAAACTGTTTTTT. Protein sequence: CATSRGSQQGRTRGGEKLFF. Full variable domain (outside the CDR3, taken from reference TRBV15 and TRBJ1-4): DAMVIQNPRYQVTQFGKPVTLSCSQTLNHNVMYWYQQKSSQAPKLLFHYYDKDFNNEADTPDNFQSRRPNTSFCFLDIRSPGLGDTAMYLCATSRGSQQGRTRGGEKLFFGSGTQLSVL.

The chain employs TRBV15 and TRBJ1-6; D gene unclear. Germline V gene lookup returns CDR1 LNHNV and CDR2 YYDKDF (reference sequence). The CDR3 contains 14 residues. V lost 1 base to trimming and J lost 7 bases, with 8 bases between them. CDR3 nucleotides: TGTGCCACCAGCAGAGTGAGTGGGAATTCACCCCTCCACTTT. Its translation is CATSRVSGNSPLHF.

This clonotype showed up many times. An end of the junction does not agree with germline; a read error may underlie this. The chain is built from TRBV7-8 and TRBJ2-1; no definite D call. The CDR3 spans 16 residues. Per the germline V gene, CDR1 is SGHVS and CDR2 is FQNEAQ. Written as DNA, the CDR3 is TGTGCCAGCAGCTTAGATGCCAGGTCAGATTTTAGTGAGGAGTTCTTC. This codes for CASSLDARSDFSEEFF.

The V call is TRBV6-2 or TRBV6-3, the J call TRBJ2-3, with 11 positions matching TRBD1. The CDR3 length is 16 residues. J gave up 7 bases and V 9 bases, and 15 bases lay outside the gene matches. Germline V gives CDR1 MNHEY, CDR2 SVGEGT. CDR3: CARRHVPGQGVNTQYF. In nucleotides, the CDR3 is TGTGCCAGAAGACACGTGCCGGGACAGGGGGTAAATACGCAGTATTTT.

CDR3 sequence reads: CASSRTTGETQYF. CDR3 sequence (DNA): TGTGCCAGCAGCCGAACTACGGGGGAGACCCAGTACTTC. The chain employs TRBV7-3 and TRBJ2-5; the D gene is possibly TRBD2 (5 bases). In germline, CDR1 is SGHTA, CDR2 FQGTGA. The CDR3 spans 13 residues. The V end was cut by 5 bases, the J end by 5 bases, with 12 bases between.

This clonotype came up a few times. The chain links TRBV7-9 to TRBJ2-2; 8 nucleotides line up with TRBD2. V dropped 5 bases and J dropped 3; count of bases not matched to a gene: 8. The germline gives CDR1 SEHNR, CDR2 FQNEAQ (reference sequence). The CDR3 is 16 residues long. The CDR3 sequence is CASSPSGGGHTGELFF. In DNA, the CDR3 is TGTGCCAGCAGCCCCTCGGGGGGGGGACACACCGGGGAGCTGTTTTTT. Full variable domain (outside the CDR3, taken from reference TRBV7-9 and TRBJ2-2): DTGVSQNPRHKITKRGQNVTFRCDPISEHNRLYWYRQTLGQGPEFLTYFQNEAQLEKSRLLSDRFSAERPKGSFSTLEIQRTEQGDSAMYLCASSPSGGGHTGELFFGEGSRLTVL.

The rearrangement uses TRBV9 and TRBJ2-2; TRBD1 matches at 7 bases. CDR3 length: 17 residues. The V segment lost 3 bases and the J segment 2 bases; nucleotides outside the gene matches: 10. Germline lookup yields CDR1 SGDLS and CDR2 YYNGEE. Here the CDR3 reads CASSGPQGVSNTGELFF. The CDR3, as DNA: TGTGCCAGCAGCGGACCCCAGGGGGTCAGTAACACCGGGGAGCTGTTTTTT. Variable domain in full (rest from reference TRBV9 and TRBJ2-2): DSGVTQTPKHLITATGQRVTLRCSPRSGDLSVYWYQQSLDQGLQFLIQYYNGEERAKGNILERFSAQQFPDLHSELNLSSLELGDSALYFCASSGPQGVSNTGELFFGEGSRLTVL.

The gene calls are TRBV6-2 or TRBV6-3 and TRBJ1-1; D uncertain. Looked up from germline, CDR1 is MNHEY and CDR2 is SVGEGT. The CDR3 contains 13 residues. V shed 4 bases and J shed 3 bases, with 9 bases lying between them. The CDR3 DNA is TGTGCCAGCAGTTTCGACGGCCACACTGAAGCTTTCTTT. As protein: CASSFDGHTEAFF.

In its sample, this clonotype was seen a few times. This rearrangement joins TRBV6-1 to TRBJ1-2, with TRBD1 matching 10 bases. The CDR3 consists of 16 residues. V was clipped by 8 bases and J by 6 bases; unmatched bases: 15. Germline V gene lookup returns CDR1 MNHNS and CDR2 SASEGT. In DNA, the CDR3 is TGTGCCAGCGGATCACGACAGGGGGCGATGGGCAATGGCTACACCTTC. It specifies CASGSRQGAMGNGYTF.